A single sample gave rise to the 9 T cell receptor beta chains below, sequenced in a study of blood T cell repertoires in COVID-19. Measured with immunoSEQ multiplex PCR; TCRdb has only the in-frame clones, and not every one. The data hold some 180,000 clones, with almost 90% observed a single time. Sequencing was done on a sample of peripheral blood. The receptors shown here come from a man aged 45-60 years with acute or convalescent COVID-19.

V and J are TRBV6-5 and TRBJ1-2, with D hard to call. This CDR3 is 13 amino acids long. Germline V lookup: CDR1 MNHEY, CDR2 SVGAGI. Trimming removed 7 bases at V and 4 bases at J, with 13 bases between. CDR3 amino acids: CASNRLLTYGYTF. CDR3 coding DNA: TGTGCCAGCAATCGACTACTAACCTATGGCTACACCTTC.

The rearrangement joins TRBV6-2 or TRBV6-3 to TRBJ1-5; TRBD1 agrees at 9 bases. J lost 3 bases, V lost 5 bases, and 8 bases had no gene match. Germline CDR1 MNHEY, CDR2 SVGEGT. This CDR3 has 16 residues. The CDR3 region is CASSRQGVMFNQPQHF. DNA for the CDR3: TGTGCCAGCAGTCGACAGGGGGTCATGTTCAATCAGCCCCAGCATTTT.

The chain is built from TRBV6-1 and TRBJ1-1, with D unresolved. The V and J ends lost 1 base and 4 bases respectively, with 10 bases between them. The CDR3 sequence is 14 residues long. CDR1 and CDR2 from the germline V gene are MNHNS and SASEGT. CDR3 sequence reads: CASSEGLGSTEAFF. The CDR3 DNA follows: TGTGCCAGCAGTGAAGGGCTAGGGAGCACTGAAGCTTTCTTT.

This clone was observed a single time. J is TRBJ2-1 and V is TRBV5-1; TRBD2 might be the D (7 bases). The germline V gene has CDR1 SGHRS and CDR2 YFSETQ. V was clipped by 0 bases and J by 6 bases, with 10 bases between them. CDR3 size: 14 residues. CDR3 DNA sequence: TGCGCCAGCAGCTTGGTGGGGGGGCGCAATGAGCAGTTCTTC. It is translated as CASSLVGGRNEQFF.

The chain has TRBV18 and TRBJ2-5; the D gene is possibly TRBD1 (6 bases). V was pared by 2 bases and J by 1 base, with 11 bases between. CDR1 is KGHSH, CDR2 LQKENI, per germline. The CDR3 totals 15 residues. CDR3 sequence reads: CASSPFSDSQETQYF. As DNA, the CDR3 is TGTGCCAGCTCACCATTCTCGGACAGCCAAGAGACCCAGTACTTC.

The rearrangement joins TRBV6-5 to TRBJ1-6; TRBD1 agrees at 7 bases. V shed 7 bases, J shed 5 bases, and the junction held 8 bases outside the gene matches. In germline, CDR1 is MNHEY, CDR2 SVGAGI. This CDR3 has 15 amino acids. CDR3 loop: CASTHRDSDNSPLHF. DNA for the CDR3: TGTGCCAGCACCCACAGGGACAGTGATAATTCACCCCTCCACTTT.

The CDR3 here is CASSTEGEQYF. CDR3 coding DNA: TGTGCCAGCAGCACCGAGGGCGAGCAGTACTTC. The gene calls are TRBV3-1 (or the pseudogene TRBV3-2) and TRBJ2-7; D possibly corresponds to TRBD2 (5 bases). The V gene's germline CDR1 is LGHDT and CDR2 YNNKEL (reference sequence). The V gene lost 5 bases and the J gene lost 6 bases, with 8 bases spanning the gap. CDR3 length equals 11 residues.

J is TRBJ2-7 and V is TRBV11-2; a possible D gene is TRBD2 (5 bases). The germline V gene encodes CDR1 SGHAT and CDR2 FQNNGV. The CDR3 runs 12 residues. Trimming left V 4 bases short and J 3 bases short, with 7 bases between. CDR3 loop: CASSSRDYEQYF. The CDR3 coding sequence is TGTGCCAGCAGCTCCCGGGACTACGAGCAGTACTTC.

This clone was recorded once. The V call is TRBV7-3, the J call TRBJ2-3; 8 bases line up with TRBD1. Germline V lookup: CDR1 SGHTA, CDR2 FQGTGA. Trimming removed 5 bases from V and 4 bases from J; junction bases left unmatched: 8. The CDR3 is 15 amino acids. In DNA, the CDR3 is TGTGCCAGCAGCCAATTCCAGGGGGCTGCAGATACGCAGTATTTT. Its protein product is CASSQFQGAADTQYF.